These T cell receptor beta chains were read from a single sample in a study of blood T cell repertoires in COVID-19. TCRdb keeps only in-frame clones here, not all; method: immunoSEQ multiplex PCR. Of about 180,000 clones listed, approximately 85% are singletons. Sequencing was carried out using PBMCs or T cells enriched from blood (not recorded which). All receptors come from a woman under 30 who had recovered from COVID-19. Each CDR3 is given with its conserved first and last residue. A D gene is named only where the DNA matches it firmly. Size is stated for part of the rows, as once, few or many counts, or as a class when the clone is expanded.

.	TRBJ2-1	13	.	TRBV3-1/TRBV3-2	TGTGCCAGCAGCCAAGGCAGTTACAATGAGCAGTTCTTC	CASSQGSYNEQFF
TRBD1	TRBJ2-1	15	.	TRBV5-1	TGCGCCAGCAGCCACTCAAGGACAGGGAGTTTTGAGCAGTTCTTC	CASSHSRTGSFEQFF
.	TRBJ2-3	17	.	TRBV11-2	TGTGCCAGCAGCAACCCGCGGGTAGGCGAGAGCACAGATACGCAGTATTTT	CASSNPRVGESTDTQYF
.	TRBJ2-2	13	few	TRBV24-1	TGTGCCACCAGTGCAGGGTACACCGGGGAGCTGTTTTTT	CATSAGYTGELFF
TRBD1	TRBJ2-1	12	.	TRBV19	TGTGCCAGTAGGACAGGGTACAATGAGCAGTTCTTC	CASRTGYNEQFF
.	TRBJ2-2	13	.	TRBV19	TGTGCCAGTAGTACTGTTGAGGCGGGGGAGCTGTTTTTT	CASSTVEAGELFF
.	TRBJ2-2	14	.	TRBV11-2	TGTGCCAGCAGCTTAGACCGCGCCTCCGGGGAGCTGTTTTTT	CASSLDRASGELFF
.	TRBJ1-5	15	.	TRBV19	TGTGCCAGTAGTATAGTCTTACAGGCGAATCAGCCCCAGCATTTT	CASSIVLQANQPQHF
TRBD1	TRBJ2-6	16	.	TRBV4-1	TGCGCCAGCAGCCCCGTGAGGGGGCGGGGGGCCAACGTCCTGACTTTC	CASSPVRGRGANVLTF
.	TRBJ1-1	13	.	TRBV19	TGTGCCAGTAGTATTGATGGAGGAGTTGAAGCTTTCTTT	CASSIDGGVEAFF
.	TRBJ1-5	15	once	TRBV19	TGTGCCAGTAGCCCCGGGGAGCCAGGTTATCAGCCCCAGCATTTT	CASSPGEPGYQPQHF
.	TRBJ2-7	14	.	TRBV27	TGTGCCAGCAGTTTTGGGCCCTCCTCCTACGAGCAGTACTTC	CASSFGPSSYEQYF
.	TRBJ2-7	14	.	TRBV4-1	TGCGCCAGCAGCCAAGTAGCGGAAACCTACGAGCAGTACTTC	CASSQVAETYEQYF
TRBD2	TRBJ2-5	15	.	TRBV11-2	TGTGCCAGCAGCCCGACCGGGACTAGCGGAGAGACCCAGTACTTC	CASSPTGTSGETQYF
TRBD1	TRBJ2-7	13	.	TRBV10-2	TGCGCCAGCAGTGCCGTGACAGGGGGTGAGCAGTACTTC	CASSAVTGGEQYF
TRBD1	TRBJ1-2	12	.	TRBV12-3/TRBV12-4	TGTGCCAGCAGCCCACAGGGGAACGGCTACACCTTC	CASSPQGNGYTF
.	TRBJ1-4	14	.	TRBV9	TGTGCCAGCAGTATCGACAGCGTTAATGAAAAACTGTTTTTT	CASSIDSVNEKLFF
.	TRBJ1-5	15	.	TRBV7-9	TGTGCCAGCAGCTTAGCGGGGGGGGGCAATCAGCCCCAGCATTTT	CASSLAGGGNQPQHF
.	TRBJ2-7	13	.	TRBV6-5	TGTGCCAGCTTAGGGACAAACCCCGACGAGCAGTACTTC	CASLGTNPDEQYF
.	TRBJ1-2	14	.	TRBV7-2	TGTGCCAGCAGCTTAGACACCCGTAACTATGGCTACACCTTC	CASSLDTRNYGYTF
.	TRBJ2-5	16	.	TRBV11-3	TGTGCCAGCAGCTTAGCGGGGACGGGGGGCAAAGAGACCCAGTACTTC	CASSLAGTGGKETQYF
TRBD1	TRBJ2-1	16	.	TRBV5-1	TGCGCCAGCAGCCCCGGACAGGGGAACCTAATATATGAGCAGTTCTTC	CASSPGQGNLIYEQFF
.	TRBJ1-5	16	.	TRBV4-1	TGCGCCAGCAGCCAAGAGGGAAGGGGTAGCAATCAGCCCCAGCATTTT	CASSQEGRGSNQPQHF
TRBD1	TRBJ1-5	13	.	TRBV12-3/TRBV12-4	TGTGCCACCACAGGGGGGCGGGATCAGCCCCAGCATTTT	CATTGGRDQPQHF
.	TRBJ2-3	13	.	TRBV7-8	TGTGCCAGCAGTCGCGGGAACACAGATACGCAGTATTTT	CASSRGNTDTQYF
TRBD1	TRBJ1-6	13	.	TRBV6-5	TGTGCCAGCAACATCGACAGGGTTTCACCCCTCCACTTT	CASNIDRVSPLHF
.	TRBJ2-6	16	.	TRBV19	TGTGCCAGTAGTTCAAATCGGGTGGCGGGGGCCAACGTCCTGACTTTC	CASSSNRVAGANVLTF
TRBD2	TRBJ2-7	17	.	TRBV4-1	TGCGCCAGCAGCCAATTGCTAGCGGGAGAGAGCTCCTACGAGCAGTACTTC	CASSQLLAGESSYEQYF
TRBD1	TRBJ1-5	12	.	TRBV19	TGTGCCAGCCACAGGGGTTATCAGCCCCAGCATTTT	CASHRGYQPQHF
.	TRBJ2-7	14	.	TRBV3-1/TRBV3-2	TGTGCCAGCAGCCAAGATGGGCCGTCCTACGAGCAGTACTTC	CASSQDGPSYEQYF
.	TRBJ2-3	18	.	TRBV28	TGTGCCAGCAGTTTAGCCGGACAAGGAGCGAGTAGCACAGATACGCAGTATTTT	CASSLAGQGASSTDTQYF
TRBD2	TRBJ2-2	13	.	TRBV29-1	TGCAGCGTTGATAAAGCGGGAGCCGGGGAGCTGTTTTTT	CSVDKAGAGELFF
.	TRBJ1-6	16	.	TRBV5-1	TGCGCCAGCAGCTTGTACAGCGGGCAGGAAAATTCACCCCTCCACTTT	CASSLYSGQENSPLHF
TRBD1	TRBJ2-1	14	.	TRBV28	TGTGCCAGCAGAGCGGACAGGGGAGACAATGAGCAGTTCTTC	CASRADRGDNEQFF
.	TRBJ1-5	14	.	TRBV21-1	TGTGCCCGCCCGGACAGGGAGAAACTTCAGCCCCAGCATTTT	CARPDREKLQPQHF
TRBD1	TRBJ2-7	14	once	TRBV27	TGTGCCAGCAGGACACGACAGGGTTGGTACGAGCAGTACTTC	CASRTRQGWYEQYF
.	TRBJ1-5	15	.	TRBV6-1	TGTGCCAGCAGTGAAGCGTCGGGGGGGAATCAGCCCCAGCATTTT	CASSEASGGNQPQHF
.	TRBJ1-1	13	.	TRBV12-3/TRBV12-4	TGTGCCAGCAGTTCCTGGGGGGACACTGAAGCTTTCTTT	CASSSWGDTEAFF
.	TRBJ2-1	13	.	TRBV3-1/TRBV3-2	TGTGCCAGCAGCCTGACACTAGACAATGAGCAGTTCTTC	CASSLTLDNEQFF
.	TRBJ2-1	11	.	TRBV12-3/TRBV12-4	TGTGCCAGCAGTACGAGTAGTGAGCAGTTCTTC	CASSTSSEQFF
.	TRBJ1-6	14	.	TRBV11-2	TGTGCCAGCAGCTTAGCAGGGTTTAATTCACCCCTCCACTTT	CASSLAGFNSPLHF
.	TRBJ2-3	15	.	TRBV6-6	TGTGCCAGCAGTTACTTGGGCCAGGGCACAGATACGCAGTATTTT	CASSYLGQGTDTQYF
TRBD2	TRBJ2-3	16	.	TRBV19	TGTGCCAGTAGTATTCGGCCTAGCGGGAGTCCAGATACGCAGTATTTT	CASSIRPSGSPDTQYF
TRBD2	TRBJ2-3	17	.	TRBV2	TGTGCCAGCAGTCAAGCAGGACTAGCGGGGGGCACAGATACGCAGTATTTT	CASSQAGLAGGTDTQYF
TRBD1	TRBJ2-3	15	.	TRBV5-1	TGCGCCAGCAGCCGAGCGGGGACAGGGGGAGATACGCAGTATTTT	CASSRAGTGGDTQYF
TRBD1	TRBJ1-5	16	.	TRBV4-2	TGTGCCAGCAGCCAAGAACAGGGGACGTACGGTCAGCCCCAGCATTTT	CASSQEQGTYGQPQHF
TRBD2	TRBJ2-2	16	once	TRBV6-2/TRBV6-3	TGTGCCAGCAGTTACTCACTAGCGGGGAACACCGGGGAGCTGTTTTTT	CASSYSLAGNTGELFF
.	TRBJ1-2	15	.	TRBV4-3	TGCGCCAGCAGCCAAGGCATGGCGGGGAACTATGGCTACACCTTC	CASSQGMAGNYGYTF
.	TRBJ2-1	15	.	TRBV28	TGTGCCAGCAGTTTGGTCAGTTTCCCCTACAATGAGCAGTTCTTC	CASSLVSFPYNEQFF
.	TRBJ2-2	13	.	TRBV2	TGTGCCAGCGGGAGGCCGAACACCGGGGAGCTGTTTTTT	CASGRPNTGELFF
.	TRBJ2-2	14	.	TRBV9	TGTGCCAGCAGCCCCCGGGACTACACCGGGGAGCTGTTTTTT	CASSPRDYTGELFF
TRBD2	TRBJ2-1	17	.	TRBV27	TGTGCCAGCAGTTTAGACGGAACGGGGGGCTCCTACAATGAGCAGTTCTTC	CASSLDGTGGSYNEQFF
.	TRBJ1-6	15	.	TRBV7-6	TGTGCCAGCAGCCCCCAGACAGATTATAATTCACCCCTCCACTTT	CASSPQTDYNSPLHF
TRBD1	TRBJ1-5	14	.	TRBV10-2	TGCGCCAGCAGTTCTGACAGGGGGAATCAGCCCCAGCATTTT	CASSSDRGNQPQHF
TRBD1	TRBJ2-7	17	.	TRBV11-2	TGTGCCAGCAGCTTAGCTCGTGACAGGGGAACTACCTACGAGCAGTACTTC	CASSLARDRGTTYEQYF